The T cell receptor (beta chain) under discussion was sequenced for a study of blood T cell repertoires in COVID-19 (dated by TCRdb to 2019 to 2021). The study in broad terms: Samples covering the acute and convalescent phases of COVID-19 were provided by collaborators in the United States, Italy and Spain. The material from the prospective study consisted of cDNA or gDNA derived from T cells, B-cell-depleted T cells, or PBMCs. The dataset comprised deeply sampled blood TCRbeta repertoires from subjects exposed to, actively infected with, or recovered from COVID-19. A freely available public database, intended as a resource for researchers studying the immune response to SARS-CoV-2, is where the repertoires were released. Samples came from the ongoing ImmuneRACE study (first 160 participants) plus 1,254 subjects from 6 global collaborators. Nearly every sample came with metadata listing a de-identified subject ID, COVID-19 status, age in years and sex. Where HLA class I and class II types were available, the types were taken from metadata supplied by the sample provider, not from assay-based typing.

On this clone: What this receptor recognizes is not known. The record has no base qualities; no much larger clone is one base away.

The immunoSEQ Assay, a bias-controlled multiplex PCR, was used to amplify TCRbeta CDR3 regions from genomic DNA. As for how the authors treated the data: Within the assay, amplification of reference gene primers was used to estimate how many nucleated cells each sample contained. To quantify the absolute abundance of each unique TCRbeta CDR3 rearrangement, sequence reads were collapsed and filtered. For each sample, productive Simpson clonality was calculated as the square root of Simpson's diversity index across productive rearrangements. Here the immuneACCESS table is served through TCRdb, limited to in-frame sequences with V and J called. Missing clones are a known gap in these copies; in checked studies unresolved V genes cover under half, and the rest lacks a known reason. Clone size and the V and J calls come from that table; the DNA yielded D and trimming. This sample holds some 120,000 clones; approximately 85% were observed only once. The top ten hold approximately 1.5% of the sample.

Each collaborating institution followed its own protocols to collect whole blood in K2EDTA tubes. Collaborator samples were shipped for TCRbeta analysis as frozen whole blood, isolated PBMCs, or DNA extracted from either sample type. Here V drops 6 bases and J drops 5 bases, and the junction holds 20 bases not matched to any gene. The CDR1 and CDR2 encoded by the germline V gene are MDHEN and SYDVKM. Its CDR3 holds 18 amino acids, cysteine through phenylalanine. Of all the DNA, just the CDR3 is kept, 54 bases in frame from base 1. Results and caveats for the whole study, not just this receptor: How much clinical and demographic metadata was included differed by source and by participant, and the metadata was provided uncurated.

Sequencing used peripheral blood. The clonotype comes from a man aged 35 to 55 with acute or convalescent COVID-19. The chain uses TRBV28 and TRBJ2-3; the central 7 bases match TRBD2. CDR3 sequence: CASSPPGIAGIGEDTQYF. The DNA sequence is given as TGTGCCAGCAGCCCTCCCGGCATAGCGGGTATAGGGGAAGATACGCAGTATTTT.